The clone carrying this TCR beta chain was counted many times. As yet, its antigen is unknown. V gave up 4 bases and J gave up 0 bases, with 6 bases separating them. CDR3 length equals 13 residues. The germline CDR1 and CDR2 sequences are SGHTA and FQGNSA. Sampling of bone marrow took place during active disease in every patient. The library was built from around 400 ng RNA with molecular barcoded adaptors for alpha/delta and beta/gamma chains. Via MiXCR, TCRdb re-called the reads, giving one row per CDR3 protein. The data show about 130,000 distinct CDR3 sequences, 10% to 15% seen once. The record originates from a study of read filtering for tumor transcriptome and immune sequencing. At the level of the study: DNase treatment preceded whole-transcriptome library preparation. Overall study results and limits: IR-seq and RNA-seq agreed better without single-read clonotypes.

Sequencing input: a population of CD138-negative cells sorted from bone marrow. This receptor was obtained from a donor at least 40 years old with multiple myeloma. The V and J genes are TRBV7-2 and TRBJ1-1; D gene uncertain. This CDR3 reads CASSSQMNTEAFF. The CDR3 DNA is TGTGCCAGCAGCTCGCAGATGAACACTGAAGCTTTCTTT.